These 17 T cell receptor beta chains came from one sample sequenced in a study of identifying expanded T cells in peripheral blood. Using immunoSEQ multiplex PCR, the repertoire was profiled, and TCRdb retains in-frame clones only, with some absent. Of about 91,000 clones in the sample, approximately 90% were seen once. The sample comprised blood. These receptors came from a person aged 18 to 75 in good health.

A single count supports this clone. The V call is TRBV6-1, the J call TRBJ1-4; TRBD1 matches 8 bases. This CDR3 comprises 14 residues. From germline, CDR1 is MNHNS and CDR2 SASEGT. After removal of 6 bases from V and 11 bases from J, the junction contained 11 bases not matched to a gene. The CDR3 is CASRSVLTGGKLFF. The CDR3 DNA reads as TGTGCCAGCAGGTCCGTGTTAACAGGGGGTAAACTGTTTTTT.

This clone showed up just a few times. This chain joins TRBV30 and TRBJ1-1; D call uncertain. In germline, CDR1 is GTSNPN, CDR2 SVGIG (reference sequence). This CDR3 has 13 amino acids. Between the trimmed V and J ends, which lost 0 bases and 6 bases, there was a span of 11 bases. CDR3 residues: CAWSVMVAAEAFF. Here the CDR3 DNA reads TGTGCCTGGAGTGTAATGGTAGCCGCTGAAGCTTTCTTT.

The rearrangement links TRBV7-9 to TRBJ2-5; a possible D gene is TRBD1 (5 bases). This CDR3 has 14 residues. CDR1 is SEHNR, CDR2 FQNEAQ, per germline (reference sequence). V lost 1 base, J lost 4 bases, and 10 bases lay in between. The DNA of the CDR3 is TGTGCCAGCAGCTTAGAGGGGAACGGAGAGACCCAGTACTTC. Translating it yields CASSLEGNGETQYF.

The chain uses TRBV7-9 and TRBJ1-5; the match to TRBD1 covers 8 bases. Germline V gives CDR1 SEHNR, CDR2 FQNEAQ (reference sequence). V shed 5 bases and J 6 bases; nucleotides not matched to a gene: 3. This CDR3 comprises 13 residues. The CDR3 loop reads CASSRQGSQPQHF. DNA of the CDR3: TGTGCCAGCAGCCGACAGGGGAGTCAGCCCCAGCATTTT.

The V and J genes are TRBV9 and TRBJ2-1; TRBD2 matches at 9 bases. Germline V gene data show CDR1 as SGDLS and CDR2 as YYNGEE. The CDR3 spans 15 residues. Losses at the gene ends were 6 bases for V and 0 bases for J; bases not matched to a gene: 4. The CDR3 is CASTPSGASYNEQFF. As DNA, the CDR3 is TGTGCCAGCACCCCTAGCGGGGCCTCCTACAATGAGCAGTTCTTC.

As concerns this clone: Germline and junction disagree at one end, which may indicate a read error. The V gene is TRBV5-1, the J gene TRBJ1-6; TRBD1 is a possible D gene (5 bases). Germline V gene lookup returns CDR1 SGHRS and CDR2 YFSETQ. This CDR3 spans 14 amino acids. CDR3 sequence reads: CASSPTGDNSPLHF. The CDR3 DNA sequence: TGTGCCAGCAGTCCCACAGGTGATAATTCACCCCTCCACTTT.

This chain links TRBV30 with TRBJ1-2; 7 nucleotides agree with TRBD1. Trimming removed 4 bases from V and 0 bases from J; junction bases left unmatched: 8. CDR3 size: 15 residues. Germline CDR1 is GTSNPN and CDR2 is SVGIG (reference sequence). CDR3 loop: CAWKQGLVSNYGYTF. The CDR3 nucleotides read TGTGCCTGGAAACAGGGGCTGGTGTCTAACTATGGCTACACCTTC.

The chain recombines TRBV30 with TRBJ2-7; 7 bases match TRBD2. With 3 bases clipped from V and 6 bases from J, the junction kept 14 bases outside the gene matches. Germline loops: CDR1 GTSNPN, CDR2 SVGIG (reference sequence). The CDR3 consists of 15 residues. The CDR3 DNA is TGTGCCTGGAGGATCTCACTTGCGGGAGTTTCCGAGCAGTACTTC. Translation gives CAWRISLAGVSEQYF.

J is TRBJ1-1 and V is TRBV6-1; D perhaps matches TRBD1 (6 bases). Trimming shortened V by 6 bases and J by 4 bases, and 12 bases separated the two germline ends. The CDR3 runs 13 residues. Germline CDR1 MNHNS, CDR2 SASEGT. The chain's CDR3 is CASSQGGATEAFF. Written as DNA, the CDR3 is TGTGCCAGCAGCCAAGGGGGGGCCACTGAAGCTTTCTTT.

The gene calls are TRBV7-8 and TRBJ2-3; 14 bases match TRBD2. With 5 bases clipped from V and 0 bases from J, the junction kept 7 bases outside the gene matches. Germline CDR1 reads SGHVS; CDR2 reads FQNEAQ. The CDR3 contains 18 residues. The CDR3 region has the DNA TGTGCCAGCAGCCCTGGACTAGCGGGGGGATCTAGCACAGATACGCAGTATTTT. As protein: CASSPGLAGGSSTDTQYF. The full variable domain, rest sourced from reference TRBV7-8 and TRBJ2-3, is GAGVSQSPRYKVAKRGQDVALRCDPISGHVSLFWYQQALGQGPEFLTYFQNEAQLDKSGLPSDRFFAERPEGSVSTLKIQRTQQEDSAVYLCASSPGLAGGSSTDTQYFGPGTRLTVL.

The rearrangement links TRBV27 to TRBJ1-2, with unresolved D. The germline V and J ends were trimmed by 4 bases and 2 bases, with 8 bases remaining between them. Germline loops: CDR1 MNHEY, CDR2 SMNVEV (reference sequence). The CDR3 loop spans 13 amino acids. CDR3 DNA sequence: TGTGCCAGCAGTTCGCCGAACAACTATGGCTACACCTTC. Amino acid sequence: CASSSPNNYGYTF.

The J gene is TRBJ2-2, the V gene TRBV10-2, with 8 positions matching TRBD1. Germline V gene sequence: CDR1 WSHSY, CDR2 SAAADI. The junction had 7 bases not matched to a gene; V was cut back by 10 bases and J by 3 bases. The CDR3 covers 14 residues. CDR3 protein: CAIKDRGYTGELFF. The CDR3 nucleotides read TGCGCCATCAAAGACAGGGGCTACACCGGGGAGCTGTTTTTT.

This clone was seen a handful of times. This chain links TRBV5-4 with TRBJ2-2, with D perhaps matching TRBD1 (6 bases). Germline CDR1 and CDR2: SGHNT and YYREEE (reference sequence). V lost 4 bases and J 7 bases, leaving 11 bases between the germline ends. This CDR3 comprises 13 residues. This CDR3 reads CASSKQGIGELFF. Here the CDR3 DNA reads TGTGCCAGCAGCAAACAGGGAATCGGGGAGCTGTTTTTT.

The V and J genes are TRBV19 and TRBJ1-1, with D unresolved. This CDR3 region has 14 residues. CDR1 LNHDA and CDR2 SQIVND come from the germline V gene (reference sequence). Trimming took off 4 bases at V and 1 base at J, with 10 bases between the two ends. The CDR3 region is CASSTDRGNTEAFF. The CDR3 DNA follows: TGTGCCAGTAGTACTGACCGGGGGAACACTGAAGCTTTCTTT.

The CDR3 spells CSATTGAYEQYF. The CDR3 DNA follows: TGCAGCGCTACGACAGGCGCCTACGAGCAGTACTTC. This chain connects TRBV29-1 to TRBJ2-7, with D perhaps matching TRBD1 (6 bases). Germline-derived CDR1 and CDR2 are SQVTM and ANQGSEA. The CDR3 consists of 12 residues. Trimming took off 7 bases at V and 2 bases at J, with 12 bases between the two ends.

This clone appeared a single time. The rearrangement uses TRBV30 and TRBJ1-2; no definite D call. The germline CDR1 and CDR2 sequences are GTSNPN and SVGIG (reference sequence). Trimming removed 4 bases at V and 3 bases at J, with 6 bases between. This CDR3 spans 11 amino acids. This CDR3 is CAWKADYGYTF. The CDR3 coding sequence is TGTGCCTGGAAGGCGGACTATGGCTACACCTTC.

V is TRBV27 and J is TRBJ1-6; D is unclear. The CDR3 length is 19 residues. The V gene's germline CDR1 is MNHEY and CDR2 SMNVEV (reference sequence). Trimming removed 3 bases at V and 0 bases at J, with 18 bases between. The CDR3 sequence is CASSFIGPSPSSYNSPLHF. The DNA of the CDR3 is TGTGCCAGCAGTTTCATCGGGCCCTCTCCGAGCTCCTATAATTCACCCCTCCACTTT.